The 22 T cell receptor beta chains presented below share a single source sample, sequenced in a study of OX40 agonist ivuxolimab in advanced cancers. Data came from immunoSEQ multiplex PCR; TCRdb stores just in-frame clones and leaves some out. The data show fewer than 95,000 clones, 70% to 90% seen once. The sequencing here drew on CD4+ or CD8+ T cells sorted from blood, taken in a trial of the OX40 agonist ivuxolimab. These receptors were collected from an adult with an advanced solid tumor such as melanoma, head and neck, liver or kidney cancer.

The rearrangement uses TRBV4-1 and TRBJ2-7; no definite D call. This CDR3 spans 16 amino acids. Between the trimmed V and J ends, which lost 3 bases and 4 bases, there was a span of 19 bases. Germline CDR1 is MGHRA and CDR2 is YSYEKL. DNA of the CDR3: TGCGCCAGCAGCCATTACCCGGGCCAACCCGAATACGAGCAGTACTTC. It specifies CASSHYPGQPEYEQYF.

This chain connects TRBV6-1 to TRBJ2-7; 11 bases are shared with TRBD1. This CDR3 contains 14 residues. Germline V gives CDR1 MNHNS, CDR2 SASEGT. V shed 6 bases and J 4 bases; nucleotides not matched to a gene: 5. The CDR3 spells CASRGDRGIYEQYF. CDR3 coding DNA: TGTGCCAGCAGGGGGGACAGGGGGATTTACGAGCAGTACTTC.

The gene calls are TRBV7-2 and TRBJ1-4, with 9 bases aligning to TRBD1. The CDR3 consists of 16 residues. J was trimmed by 3 bases and V by 1 base; bases with no gene match: 3. Germline-derived CDR1 and CDR2 are SGHTA and FQGNSA. CDR3 sequence reads: CASSLGGQGSNEKLFF. In DNA form, the CDR3 reads TGTGCCAGCAGCTTAGGGGGACAGGGCTCTAATGAAAAACTGTTTTTT.

The V and J genes are TRBV30 and TRBJ2-5, with 8 positions matching TRBD1. The V segment lost 1 base and the J segment 4 bases; nucleotides outside the gene matches: 5. Germline CDR1 reads GTSNPN; CDR2 reads SVGIG (reference sequence). The CDR3 consists of 14 residues. Here the CDR3 reads CAWSAGQGIETQYF. The CDR3 nucleotides read TGTGCCTGGAGTGCTGGACAGGGTATAGAGACCCAGTACTTC.

J is TRBJ2-7 and V is TRBV19, with TRBD2 matching over 13 bases. This CDR3 has 17 residues. Germline V gene lookup returns CDR1 LNHDA and CDR2 SQIVND (reference sequence). The J segment lost 2 bases and the V segment lost 3 bases, leaving 7 bases of the junction unmatched. CDR3 in DNA: TGTGCCAGTAGTATTACGTTCGGGACTAGCGGGACCTACGAGCAGTACTTC. Its translation: CASSITFGTSGTYEQYF.

The chain is built from TRBV7-9 and TRBJ2-7; 7 bases match TRBD1. There are 15 residues in the CDR3. Germline CDR1 reads SEHNR; CDR2 reads FQNEAQ (reference sequence). The V gene end was trimmed by 0 bases and the J gene end by 4 bases; junction bases not matched to a gene: 6. CDR3 amino acids: CASSLALGQTYEQYF. CDR3 nucleotides: TGTGCCAGCAGCTTAGCTCTGGGACAGACATACGAGCAGTACTTC.

The V and J genes are TRBV5-1 and TRBJ2-6; D is undetermined. The V and J ends lost 3 bases and 0 bases respectively, with 4 bases between them. From germline, CDR1 is SGHRS and CDR2 YFSETQ. CDR3 size: 14 residues. The CDR3 region is CASSSDSGANVLTF. CDR3 bases: TGCGCCAGCAGCTCGGACTCTGGGGCCAACGTCCTGACTTTC.

This clone has more than one count but fewer than ten. The chain employs TRBV6-4 and TRBJ2-2, with D possibly called TRBD1 or TRBD2 (6 bases each). Trimming cost V 6 bases and J 4 bases, with 15 bases left between them. Germline V gene data show CDR1 as MRHNA and CDR2 as SNTAGT. There are 15 residues in the CDR3. The CDR3 DNA reads TGTGCCAGCAGACCCGAGGGGGGTGGCACCGGGGAGCTGTTTTTT. It specifies CASRPEGGGTGELFF.

This chain connects TRBV6-5 to TRBJ2-7; D gene uncertain. The germline CDR1 and CDR2 sequences are MNHEY and SVGAGI. This CDR3 has 13 residues. Trimming shortened V by 7 bases and J by 5 bases, and 15 bases separated the two germline ends. CDR3 sequence reads: CASTKPTLNEQYF. The CDR3 DNA reads as TGTGCCAGCACGAAGCCCACCTTAAACGAGCAGTACTTC.

This clone was seen only once. The chain combines TRBV14 with TRBJ2-2, with 12 bases matching TRBD2. This CDR3 region has 18 residues. With V trimmed by 4 bases and J by 7 bases, 13 bases remained unmatched. From germline, CDR1 is SGHDN and CDR2 FVKESK. CDR3 region: CASSPPTASGRADGELFF. The CDR3 DNA sequence: TGTGCCAGCAGCCCCCCAACGGCTAGCGGGAGGGCCGACGGGGAGCTGTTTTTT.

This clone was seen a handful of times. The chain uses TRBV19 and TRBJ1-2, with D perhaps matching TRBD1 (5 bases). The CDR3 covers 13 residues. V was pared by 7 bases and J by 8 bases, with 17 bases between. Germline CDR1 and CDR2: LNHDA and SQIVND (reference sequence). CDR3 loop: CASTQIPGKGYTF. CDR3 sequence (DNA): TGTGCCAGTACCCAAATCCCAGGGAAGGGCTACACCTTC.

The chain combines TRBV13 with TRBJ2-3; 7 nucleotides agree with TRBD2. Germline lookup yields CDR1 PRHDT and CDR2 FYEKMQ (reference sequence). The junction had 12 bases not matched to a gene; V was cut back by 4 bases and J by 2 bases. CDR3 length: 17 amino acids. CDR3: CASSSPLTSPVTDTQYF. The CDR3 DNA reads TGTGCCAGCAGCTCCCCGCTGACTAGCCCAGTCACAGATACGCAGTATTTT.

The chain carries TRBV5-1 and TRBJ2-7; 8 bases match TRBD1. This CDR3 is 15 amino acids long. J lost 0 bases, V lost 0 bases, and 2 bases had no gene match. Germline V lookup: CDR1 SGHRS, CDR2 YFSETQ. CDR3 protein: CASSLGQGLSYEQYF. In nucleotides, the CDR3 is TGCGCCAGCAGCTTGGGACAGGGGCTCTCCTACGAGCAGTACTTC. Supplemented by reference TRBV5-1 and TRBJ2-7, the full variable domain reads KAGVTQTPRYLIKTRGQQVTLSCSPISGHRSVSWYQQTPGQGLQFLFEYFSETQRNKGNFPGRFSGRQFSNSRSEMNVSTLELGDSALYLCASSLGQGLSYEQYFGPGTRLTVT.

The sample holds one count of this clone. The genes are TRBV5-1 and TRBJ1-1; perhaps TRBD1 as D (5 bases). V was cut by 1 base and J by 4 bases, with 11 bases left in between. Germline CDR1 SGHRS, CDR2 YFSETQ. This CDR3 comprises 14 residues. The CDR3 here is CASSLNSQGTEAFF. The CDR3 DNA reads as TGCGCCAGCAGCTTGAACAGCCAGGGCACTGAAGCTTTCTTT.

This clone was seen a handful of times. The gene calls are TRBV30 and TRBJ1-3, with D tentatively TRBD1 (5 bases). CDR1 and CDR2 (germline): GTSNPN, SVGIG (reference sequence). The CDR3 covers 16 residues. V was cut by 1 base and J by 0 bases, with 13 bases left in between. CDR3 bases: TGTGCCTGGAGTGCTAAGGGGCCCTTCTCTGGAAACACCATATATTTT. Translated: CAWSAKGPFSGNTIYF.

This chain links TRBV18 with TRBJ2-7; TRBD2 agrees at 7 bases. This CDR3 is built from 15 residues. The germline CDR1 and CDR2 sequences are KGHSH and LQKENI. Trimming removed 3 bases from V and 5 bases from J; junction bases left unmatched: 10. The CDR3 DNA reads as TGTGCCAGCTCACCGGTGGCGGGAGTAGGCCACGAGCAGTACTTC. Residues: CASSPVAGVGHEQYF.

The chain combines TRBV10-3 with TRBJ2-2, with TRBD1 matching over 7 bases. There are 16 residues in the CDR3. Germline CDR1 is ENHRY and CDR2 is SYGVKD. V shed 10 bases, J shed 6 bases, and the junction held 17 bases outside the gene matches. The CDR3 spells CATAPQGRRDAGELFF. CDR3 nucleotides: TGTGCCACCGCTCCACAGGGGCGCAGGGACGCCGGGGAGCTGTTTTTT.

The chain carries TRBV6-4 and TRBJ2-3, with TRBD2 identical over 7 bases. CDR1 MRHNA and CDR2 SNTAGT come from the germline V gene. The CDR3 has 14 amino acids. V gave up 3 bases and J gave up 7 bases; unmatched junction bases: 7. The CDR3 DNA reads as TGTGCCAGCAGTGAAATCCGGGGAGGGAATACGCAGTATTTT. Protein product: CASSEIRGGNTQYF.

About this clone: At one end the junction does not follow the germline gene, possibly because of a read error. V is TRBV5-4 and J is TRBJ2-1; 8 nucleotides match TRBD2. The CDR3 sequence is 12 residues long. CDR1 is SGHNT and CDR2 is YYREEE in the germline V gene (reference sequence). CDR3 DNA: TGTGCCAGCAGCTTGGGGGGACTAGAGAAGCTCTTC. It translates to CASSLGGLEKLF.

The chain carries TRBV5-8 and TRBJ2-1, with D maybe TRBD1 (7 bases). V lost 4 bases and J lost 8, with 16 bases in between. From germline, CDR1 is SGHTS and CDR2 YDEGEE. The CDR3 sequence is 14 residues long. DNA of the CDR3: TGTGCCAGCAGCCTGGCCGGAGGGGGCTATGAGCAGTTCTTC. It yields the protein CASSLAGGGYEQFF.

This chain links TRBV27 with TRBJ2-1; maybe TRBD2 (5 bases). Germline assignment: CDR1 MNHEY and CDR2 SMNVEV (reference sequence). The CDR3 loop spans 14 amino acids. Trimming cost V 6 bases and J 3 bases, with 12 bases left between them. This CDR3 reads CASSKAGNYNEQFF. The CDR3 nucleotides are TGTGCCAGCAGCAAGGCGGGCAACTACAATGAGCAGTTCTTC.

V gene TRBV6-5 combines with J gene TRBJ1-2; tentative D call: TRBD1 (5 bases). The V end was cut by 2 bases, the J end by 7 bases, with 17 bases between. The V gene's germline CDR1 is MNHEY and CDR2 SVGAGI. The CDR3 covers 15 residues. The CDR3 loop is CASSYGPGLGSGYTF. CDR3 nucleotides: TGTGCCAGCAGTTACGGGCCGGGGCTAGGTTCTGGCTACACCTTC.